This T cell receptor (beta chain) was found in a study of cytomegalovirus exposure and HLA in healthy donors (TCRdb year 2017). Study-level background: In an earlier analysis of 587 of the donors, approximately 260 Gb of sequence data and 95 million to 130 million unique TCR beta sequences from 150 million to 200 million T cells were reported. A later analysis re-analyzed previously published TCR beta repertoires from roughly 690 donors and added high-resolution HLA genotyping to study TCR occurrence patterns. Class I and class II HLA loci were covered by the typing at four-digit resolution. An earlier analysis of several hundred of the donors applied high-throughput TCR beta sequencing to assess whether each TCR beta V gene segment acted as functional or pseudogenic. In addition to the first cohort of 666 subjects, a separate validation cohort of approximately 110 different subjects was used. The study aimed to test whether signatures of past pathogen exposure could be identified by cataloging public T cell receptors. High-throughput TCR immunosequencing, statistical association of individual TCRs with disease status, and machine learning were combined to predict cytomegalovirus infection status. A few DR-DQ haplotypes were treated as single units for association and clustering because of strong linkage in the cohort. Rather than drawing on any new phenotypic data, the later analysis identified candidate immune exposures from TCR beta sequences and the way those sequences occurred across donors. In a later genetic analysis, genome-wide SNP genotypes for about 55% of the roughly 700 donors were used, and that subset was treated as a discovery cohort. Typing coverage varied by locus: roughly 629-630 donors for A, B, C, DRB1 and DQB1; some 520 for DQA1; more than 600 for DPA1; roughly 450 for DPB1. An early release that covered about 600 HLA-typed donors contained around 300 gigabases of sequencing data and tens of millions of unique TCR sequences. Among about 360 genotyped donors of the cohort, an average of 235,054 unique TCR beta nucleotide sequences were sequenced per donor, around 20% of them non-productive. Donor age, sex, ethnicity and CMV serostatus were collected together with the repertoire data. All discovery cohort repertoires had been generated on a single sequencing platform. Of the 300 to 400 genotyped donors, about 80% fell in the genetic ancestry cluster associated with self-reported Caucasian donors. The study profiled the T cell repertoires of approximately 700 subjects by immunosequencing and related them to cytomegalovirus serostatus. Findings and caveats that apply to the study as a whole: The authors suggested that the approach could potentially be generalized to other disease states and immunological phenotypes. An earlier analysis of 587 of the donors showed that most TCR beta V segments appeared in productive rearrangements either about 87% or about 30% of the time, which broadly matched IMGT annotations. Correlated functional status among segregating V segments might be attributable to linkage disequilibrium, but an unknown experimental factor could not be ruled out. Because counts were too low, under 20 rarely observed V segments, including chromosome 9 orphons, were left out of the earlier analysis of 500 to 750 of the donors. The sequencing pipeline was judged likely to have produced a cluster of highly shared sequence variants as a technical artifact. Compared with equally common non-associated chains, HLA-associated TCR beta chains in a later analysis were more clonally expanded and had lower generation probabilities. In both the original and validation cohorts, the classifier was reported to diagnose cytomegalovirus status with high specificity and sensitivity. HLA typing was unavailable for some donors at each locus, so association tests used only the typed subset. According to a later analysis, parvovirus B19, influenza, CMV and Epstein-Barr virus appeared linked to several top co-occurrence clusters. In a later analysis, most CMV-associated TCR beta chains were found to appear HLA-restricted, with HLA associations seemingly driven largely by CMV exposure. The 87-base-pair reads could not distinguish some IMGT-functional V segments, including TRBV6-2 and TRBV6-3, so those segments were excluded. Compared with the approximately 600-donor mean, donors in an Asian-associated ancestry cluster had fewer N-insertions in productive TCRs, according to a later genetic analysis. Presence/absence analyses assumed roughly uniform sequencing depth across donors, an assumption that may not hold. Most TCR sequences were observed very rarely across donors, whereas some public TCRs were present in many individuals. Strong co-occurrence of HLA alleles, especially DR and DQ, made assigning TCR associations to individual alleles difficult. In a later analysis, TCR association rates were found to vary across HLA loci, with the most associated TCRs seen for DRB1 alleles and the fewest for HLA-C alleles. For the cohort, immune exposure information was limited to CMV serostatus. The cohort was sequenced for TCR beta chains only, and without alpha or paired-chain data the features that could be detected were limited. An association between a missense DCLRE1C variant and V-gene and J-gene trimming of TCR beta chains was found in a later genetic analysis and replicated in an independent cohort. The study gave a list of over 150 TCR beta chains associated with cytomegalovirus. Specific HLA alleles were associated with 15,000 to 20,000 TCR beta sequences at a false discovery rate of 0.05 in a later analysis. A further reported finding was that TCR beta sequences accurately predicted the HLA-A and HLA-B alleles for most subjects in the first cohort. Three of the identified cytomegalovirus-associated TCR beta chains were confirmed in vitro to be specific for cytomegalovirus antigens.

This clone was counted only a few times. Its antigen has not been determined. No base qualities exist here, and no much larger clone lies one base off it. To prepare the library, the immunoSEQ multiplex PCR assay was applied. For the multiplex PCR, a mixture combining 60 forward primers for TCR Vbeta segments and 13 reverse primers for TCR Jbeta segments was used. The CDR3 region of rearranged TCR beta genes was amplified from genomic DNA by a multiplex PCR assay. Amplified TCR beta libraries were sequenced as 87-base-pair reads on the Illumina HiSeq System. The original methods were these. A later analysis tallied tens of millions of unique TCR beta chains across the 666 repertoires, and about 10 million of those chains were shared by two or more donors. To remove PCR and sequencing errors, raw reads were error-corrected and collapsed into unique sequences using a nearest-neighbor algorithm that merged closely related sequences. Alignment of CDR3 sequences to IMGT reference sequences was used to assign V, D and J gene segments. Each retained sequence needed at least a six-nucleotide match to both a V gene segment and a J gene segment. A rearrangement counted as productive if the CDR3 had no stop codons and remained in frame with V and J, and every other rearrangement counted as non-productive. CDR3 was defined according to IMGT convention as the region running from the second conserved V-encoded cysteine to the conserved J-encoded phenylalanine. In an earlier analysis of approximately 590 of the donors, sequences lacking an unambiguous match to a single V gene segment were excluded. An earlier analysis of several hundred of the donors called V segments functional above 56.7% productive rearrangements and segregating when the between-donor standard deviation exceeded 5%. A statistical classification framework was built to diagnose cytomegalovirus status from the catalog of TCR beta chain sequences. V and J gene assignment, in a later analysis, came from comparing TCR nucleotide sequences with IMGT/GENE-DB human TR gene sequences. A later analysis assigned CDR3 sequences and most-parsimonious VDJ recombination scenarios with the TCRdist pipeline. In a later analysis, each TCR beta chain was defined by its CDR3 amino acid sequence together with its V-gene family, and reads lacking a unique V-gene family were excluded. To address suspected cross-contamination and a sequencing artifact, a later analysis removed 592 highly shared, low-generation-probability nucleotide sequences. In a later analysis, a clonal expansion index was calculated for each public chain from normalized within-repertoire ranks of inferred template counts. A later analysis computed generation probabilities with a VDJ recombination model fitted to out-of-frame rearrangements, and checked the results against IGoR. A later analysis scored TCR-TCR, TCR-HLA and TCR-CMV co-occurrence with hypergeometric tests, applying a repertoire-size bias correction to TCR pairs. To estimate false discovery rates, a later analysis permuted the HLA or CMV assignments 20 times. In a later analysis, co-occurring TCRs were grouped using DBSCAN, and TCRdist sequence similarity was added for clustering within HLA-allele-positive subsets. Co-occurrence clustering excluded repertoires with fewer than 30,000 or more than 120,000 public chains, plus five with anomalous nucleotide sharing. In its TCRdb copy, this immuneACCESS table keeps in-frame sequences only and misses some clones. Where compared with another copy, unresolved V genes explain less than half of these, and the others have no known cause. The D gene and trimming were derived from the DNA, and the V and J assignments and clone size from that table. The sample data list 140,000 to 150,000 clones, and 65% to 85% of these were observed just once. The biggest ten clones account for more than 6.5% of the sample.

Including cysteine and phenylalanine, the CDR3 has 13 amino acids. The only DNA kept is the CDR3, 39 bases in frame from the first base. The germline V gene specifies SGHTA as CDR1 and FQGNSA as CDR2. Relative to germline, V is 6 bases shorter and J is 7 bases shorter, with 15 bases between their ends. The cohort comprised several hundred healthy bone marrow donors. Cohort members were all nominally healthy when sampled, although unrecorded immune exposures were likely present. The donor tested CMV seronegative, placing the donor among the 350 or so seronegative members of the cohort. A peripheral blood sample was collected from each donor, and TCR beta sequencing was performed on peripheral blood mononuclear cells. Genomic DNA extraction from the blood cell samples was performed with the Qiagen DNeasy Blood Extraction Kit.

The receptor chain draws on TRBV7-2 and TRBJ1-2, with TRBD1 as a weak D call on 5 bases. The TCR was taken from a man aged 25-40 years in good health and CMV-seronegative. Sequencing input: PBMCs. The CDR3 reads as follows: CASRPQGHGGYTF. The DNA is TGTGCCAGCAGACCCCAGGGTCACGGTGGCTACACCTTC.